This T cell receptor (beta chain) was recovered during a study of cytomegalovirus exposure and HLA in healthy donors. Germline V gene sequence: CDR1 SGHDN, CDR2 FVKESK. The CDR3 runs 14 residues. V shed 2 bases and J 5 bases; nucleotides not matched to a gene: 5. In the PCR, 60 Vbeta and 13 Jbeta primers were used. Some clones are missing from TCRdb's copy, which holds only in-frame ones; the method was immunoSEQ multiplex PCR. The sample records some 130,000 clones, 55% to 75% being singletons. Donors were ostensibly healthy at sampling, although undocumented immune exposures were probable. The sequencing sample was made of PBMCs. The sequence derives from a man aged 50-60 years in good health and CMV-seropositive. The genes are TRBV14 and TRBJ1-1, with 7 nucleotides matching TRBD1. DNA for the CDR3: TGTGCCAGCAGCCAAATACGGGACAGAACTGAAGCTTTCTTT. Its protein product is CASSQIRDRTEAFF.